This T cell receptor (beta chain) was sequenced during a study of cytomegalovirus exposure and HLA in healthy donors. Study results and caveats: A few CMV-associated chains were confirmed in vitro to be specific for CMV antigens.

CDR3 length: 13 amino acids. CDR1 LGHNT and CDR2 FRNRAP come from the germline V gene. The trim removed 6 bases at V and 2 bases at J, leaving 3 bases unmatched. A multiplex PCR was run with 60 Vbeta primers and 13 Jbeta primers. The repertoire was sequenced with immunoSEQ multiplex PCR; TCRdb's copy has only in-frame clones and lacks some. The profile covers about 140,000 clones, with about 80% appearing a single time and 4.1% taken by the ten largest. On this clone itself: Its antigen is currently unknown.

Sequencing used PBMCs. The source of this sequence is a man aged 40-49 years in good health and CMV-seropositive. The genes are TRBV12-5 and TRBJ2-7; 8 bases are a match to TRBD1. In DNA, the CDR3 is TGTGCTAGTGGCGGGACAGGCGCCTACGAGCAGTACTTC. It is translated as CASGGTGAYEQYF.